Here is one T cell receptor (beta chain) with its context. Its specificity is unknown. In the authors' methods: TCR counts had a median of about 100,000 per sample and spanned roughly 20,000 to 750,000. TCRdb re-derived calls from the RACE reads in MiXCR, one entry per CDR3 protein. These V and J calls rely on TCRdb rather than the paper's analysis. This table holds around 380,000 distinct CDR3 sequences, approximately 4.4% found once. The data were taken from a study of human T cells and chemical hapten exposure. Study-wide context: Minor pooled library volume differences mainly drove per-sample TCR yield variation. Whole-study results and caveats: Controls formed significantly fewer large CDR3 similarity clusters than expanded TCRs did.

Looked up from germline, CDR1 is SGDLS and CDR2 is YYNGEE. Between the trimmed V and J ends, which lost 3 bases and 1 base, there was a span of 9 bases. The CDR3 totals 14 residues. The sample's time point: patch test 1, 2 weeks after DPC sensitization. The treatment is: therapeutic diphenylcyclopropenone sensitization with weekly scalp DPC. Participating donors were patients with alopecia, aged 18 to 70 years, considered appropriate candidates for DPC. The sequence was obtained from a woman aged 45 to 65 with alopecia areata. Some clones in this sample may be carry-over from other donors' samples. V gene TRBV9 combines with J gene TRBJ2-3; no reliable D call. Specimen: whole blood, collected in connection with sensitization to the hapten diphenylcyclopropenone (DPC). In DNA form, the CDR3 reads TGTGCCAGCAGCGGGGATCTTGGCACAGATACGCAGTATTTT. Protein: CASSGDLGTDTQYF.